These 18 T cell receptor beta chains share one sample of origin, sequenced in a study of control samples from healthy donors and cancer patients. TCRdb keeps only in-frame clones here, not all; method: immunoSEQ multiplex PCR. Of more than 70,000 clones listed, about 89% are singletons. The sequencing input was blood. These receptors came from a young woman in good health.

The chain employs TRBV5-1 and TRBJ2-7, with 8 bases fitting TRBD1. Germline trimming cut 0 bases from V and 6 bases from J; bases unmatched to any gene: 8. The CDR3 is made up of 15 amino acids. The germline CDR1 and CDR2 sequences are SGHRS and YFSETQ. The CDR3 DNA reads as TGCGCCAGCAGCTTGGTGACGGGACAGGCAGCCGAGCAGTACTTC. Encoded protein: CASSLVTGQAAEQYF.

The chain carries TRBV18 and TRBJ2-3; D not resolved. CDR3 size: 12 residues. Trimming took off 5 bases at V and 6 bases at J, with 9 bases between the two ends. Germline-derived CDR1 and CDR2 are KGHSH and LQKENI. The CDR3 spells CASSTYGDTQYF. The CDR3 region has the DNA TGTGCCAGCTCAACCTACGGTGATACGCAGTATTTT. The entire variable domain, with the rest obtained from reference TRBV18 and TRBJ2-3, is as follows: NAGVMQNPRHLVRRRGQEARLRCSPMKGHSHVYWYRQLPEEGLKFMVYLQKENIIDESGMPKERFSAEFPKEGPSILRIQQVVRGDSAAYFCASSTYGDTQYFGPGTRLTVL.

The rearrangement uses TRBV4-1 and TRBJ1-2, with D unresolved. Germline lookup yields CDR1 MGHRA and CDR2 YSYEKL. CDR3 length: 15 amino acids. Trimming took 0 bases from V and 2 from J, leaving 10 bases between them. CDR3 sequence reads: CASSQDKRGNYGYTF. CDR3 bases: TGCGCCAGCAGCCAAGATAAGCGGGGAAACTATGGCTACACCTTC.

The rearrangement uses TRBV5-6 and TRBJ1-2, with 8 bases lining up with TRBD1. V gave up 2 bases and J gave up 4 bases; unmatched junction bases: 7. Per the germline V gene, CDR1 is SGHDT and CDR2 is YYEEEE. The CDR3 has 15 residues. CDR3 sequence reads: CASSLVTGDGYGYTF. The CDR3 DNA reads as TGTGCCAGCAGCTTAGTGACAGGGGATGGCTATGGCTACACCTTC.

The V gene is TRBV7-2, the J gene TRBJ2-3, with D perhaps matching TRBD2 (5 bases). This CDR3 region has 18 residues. Per the germline V gene, CDR1 is SGHTA and CDR2 is FQGNSA. Trimming stripped 5 bases from V and 2 bases from J, with 23 bases between. This CDR3 reads CASSPLWSAGGHTDTQYF. CDR3 DNA: TGTGCCAGCAGCCCCCTATGGTCTGCGGGCGGCCACACAGATACGCAGTATTTT. Looking up the rest from reference TRBV7-2 and TRBJ2-3 gives the full variable domain: GAGVSQSPSNKVTEKGKDVELRCDPISGHTALYWYRQSLGQGLEFLIYFQGNSAPDKSGLPSDRFSAERTGGSVSTLTIQRTQQEDSAVYLCASSPLWSAGGHTDTQYFGPGTRLTVL.

This chain uses TRBV30 with TRBJ1-1, with 8 bases identical to TRBD1. CDR1 and CDR2 (germline): GTSNPN, SVGIG (reference sequence). The CDR3 runs to 15 residues. V lost 3 bases to trimming and J lost 1 base; unmatched junction nucleotides: 7. The CDR3 loop reads CAWRPPDRGNTEAFF. The CDR3 coding sequence is TGTGCCTGGAGACCCCCAGACAGGGGGAACACTGAAGCTTTCTTT.

This clone was recorded a few times. This chain connects TRBV2 to TRBJ2-5; 9 bases match TRBD2. The CDR3 loop spans 15 amino acids. V dropped 7 bases and J dropped 2; count of bases not matched to a gene: 8. Germline V gives CDR1 SNHLY, CDR2 FYNNEI. CDR3 in amino acids: CASNLAGVHQETQYF. CDR3 DNA: TGTGCCAGCAACTTAGCGGGGGTCCATCAAGAGACCCAGTACTTC.

The chain couples TRBV19 to TRBJ2-7; D not resolved. Looked up from germline, CDR1 is LNHDA and CDR2 is SQIVND (reference sequence). This CDR3 comprises 13 residues. Trimming cost V 2 bases and J 2 bases, with 7 bases left between them. In DNA form, the CDR3 reads TGTGCCAGTAGTATACGCCCAACCTACGAGCAGTACTTC. Translated: CASSIRPTYEQYF. The full variable domain, with the rest looked up from reference TRBV19 and TRBJ2-7, is DGGITQSPKYLFRKEGQNVTLSCEQNLNHDAMYWYRQDPGQGLRLIYYSQIVNDFQKGDIAEGYSVSREKKESFPLTVTSAQKNPTAFYLCASSIRPTYEQYFGPGTRLTVT.

The rearrangement links TRBV19 to TRBJ2-5, with 8 bases lining up with TRBD1. Germline-derived CDR1 and CDR2 are LNHDA and SQIVND (reference sequence). V lost 7 bases and J lost 3; bases outside the gene matches: 4. The CDR3 is 13 amino acids. CDR3 sequence reads: CASIETGEETQYF. The CDR3 DNA reads TGTGCCAGTATCGAGACAGGGGAAGAGACCCAGTACTTC.

Written as DNA, the CDR3 is TGTGCCAGCAGCCAAAGTACCGTTCAACTCTCTGGAAACACCATATATTTT. Translating it yields CASSQSTVQLSGNTIYF. The rearrangement uses TRBV14 and TRBJ1-3, with D unresolved. Trimming removed 2 bases from V and 0 bases from J, with 14 bases in between. CDR1 and CDR2 (germline): SGHDN, FVKESK. The CDR3 runs to 17 residues.

The chain has TRBV25-1 and TRBJ1-2; TRBD1 aligns across 7 bases. This CDR3 region has 15 residues. Germline CDR1 is MGHDK and CDR2 is SYGVNS. The junction had 8 bases not matched to a gene; V was cut back by 3 bases and J by 4 bases. For the CDR3, the DNA is TGTGCCAGCAGTGACCCAACGACAGGGCGCTATGGCTACACCTTC. It encodes CASSDPTTGRYGYTF.

The chain's CDR3 is CASSPNGQGNTIYF. The CDR3 DNA is TGTGCCAGCAGTCCTAACGGGCAGGGGAACACCATATATTTT. V and J are TRBV28 and TRBJ1-3; D is possibly TRBD1 (6 bases). The CDR3 length is 14 residues. The germline CDR1 and CDR2 sequences are MDHEN and SYDVKM. The germline V and J ends were trimmed by 5 bases and 7 bases, with 15 bases remaining between them.

The genes are TRBV3-1 (or the pseudogene TRBV3-2) and TRBJ1-3, with a tentative D call TRBD1 (5 bases). Germline V gene data show CDR1 as LGHDT and CDR2 as YNNKEL (reference sequence). CDR3 length: 15 amino acids. Trimming pared 0 bases from V and 5 bases from J, leaving 11 bases between. This chain's CDR3 is CASSQDSGSRNTIYF. CDR3 sequence (DNA): TGTGCCAGCAGCCAAGATTCAGGGTCCCGAAACACCATATATTTT.

V gene TRBV9 combines with J gene TRBJ1-1; tentatively, D is TRBD1 (6 bases). The CDR3 totals 13 residues. The V gene's germline CDR1 is SGDLS and CDR2 YYNGEE. The V and J ends lost 0 bases and 7 bases respectively, with 10 bases between them. As DNA, the CDR3 is TGTGCCAGCAGCGTAGGGACAGAGTATGAAGCTTTCTTT. Its protein is CASSVGTEYEAFF.

This rearrangement joins TRBV7-8 to TRBJ2-3; 8 bases align to TRBD2. Per the germline V gene, CDR1 is SGHVS and CDR2 is FQNEAQ. V dropped 7 bases and J dropped 2; count of bases not matched to a gene: 5. The CDR3 covers 14 residues. CDR3 region: CASTLTSVTDTQYF. In DNA form, the CDR3 reads TGTGCCAGCACCTTGACTAGCGTCACAGATACGCAGTATTTT.

The sample holds one count of this clone. V is TRBV9 and J is TRBJ2-2; no definite D call. The CDR3 covers 14 residues. The ends were cut back, 0 bases at V and 2 bases at J, with 5 bases in the middle. The germline CDR1 and CDR2 sequences are SGDLS and YYNGEE. CDR3 amino acids: CASSVVTNTGELFF. The CDR3 region has the DNA TGTGCCAGCAGCGTAGTAACAAACACCGGGGAGCTGTTTTTT.

This sequence joins TRBV28 and TRBJ1-2, with a possible D match to TRBD1 (5 bases). The V gene lost 10 bases and the J gene lost 5 bases, with 17 bases spanning the gap. CDR1 MDHEN and CDR2 SYDVKM come from the germline V gene. This CDR3 region has 13 residues. CDR3 coding DNA: TGTGCCATCCGCGGGGCAGCCGGGTATGGCTACACCTTC. It encodes CAIRGAAGYGYTF.

The rearrangement joins TRBV18 to TRBJ1-6, with TRBD1 matching over 8 bases. Germline V gene lookup returns CDR1 KGHSH and CDR2 LQKENI. This CDR3 has 16 residues. The V segment lost 3 bases and the J segment 6 bases; nucleotides outside the gene matches: 7. Written as DNA, the CDR3 is TGTGCCAGCTCACCGCGAGGACAGGGACGTAATTCACCCCTCCACTTT. Residues: CASSPRGQGRNSPLHF. Supplemented by reference TRBV18 and TRBJ1-6, the full variable domain reads NAGVMQNPRHLVRRRGQEARLRCSPMKGHSHVYWYRQLPEEGLKFMVYLQKENIIDESGMPKERFSAEFPKEGPSILRIQQVVRGDSAAYFCASSPRGQGRNSPLHFGNGTRLTVT.